Presented here are 13 T cell receptor beta chains from one specimen sequenced in a study of blood T cell repertoires in COVID-19. Using immunoSEQ multiplex PCR, the repertoire was profiled, and TCRdb retains in-frame clones only, with some absent. The table records about 120,000 clones, around 64% of them present only once. The sample comprised peripheral blood. Every receptor here comes from a human donor with acute or convalescent COVID-19. The donor label of this sample is uncertain.

A few counts support this clone. This chain joins TRBV5-4 and TRBJ2-5; weak D call: TRBD1 (6 bases). Germline values: CDR1 SGHNT, CDR2 YYREEE (reference sequence). Trimming shortened V by 6 bases and J by 5 bases, and 23 bases separated the two germline ends. The CDR3 extends over 16 amino acids. Here the CDR3 reads CASTPRGRGIGETQYF. The CDR3, as DNA: TGTGCCAGCACCCCTAGGGGCAGGGGAATTGGGGAGACCCAGTACTTC.

This chain connects TRBV5-4 to TRBJ1-4; D is perhaps TRBD1 (6 bases). This CDR3 spans 13 amino acids. Germline V gives CDR1 SGHNT, CDR2 YYREEE (reference sequence). With 2 bases removed from V and 8 bases from J, the gap between germline ends came to 10 bases. This CDR3 reads CASSLQGSEKLFF. The CDR3 nucleotides read TGTGCCAGCAGCTTACAGGGCTCCGAAAAACTGTTTTTT. Looking up the rest from reference TRBV5-4 and TRBJ1-4 gives the full variable domain: ETGVTQSPTHLIKTRGQQVTLRCSSQSGHNTVSWYQQALGQGPQFIFQYYREEENGRGNFPPRFSGLQFPNYSSELNVNALELDDSALYLCASSLQGSEKLFFGSGTQLSVL.

The J gene is TRBJ1-6, the V gene TRBV6-6; D call uncertain. This CDR3 region has 13 residues. V was trimmed by 10 bases and J by 5 bases, leaving 12 bases between them. Germline assignment: CDR1 MNHNY and CDR2 SVGAGI (reference sequence). The CDR3 spells CATEGQNNSPLHF. The CDR3 coding sequence is TGTGCCACAGAGGGCCAAAATAATTCACCCCTCCACTTT.

The gene calls are TRBV5-1 and TRBJ2-1, with 9 bases matching TRBD1. The CDR3 is made up of 15 amino acids. V trimming: 4 bases; J trimming: 1 base; junction bases outside the gene matches: 3. Germline assignment: CDR1 SGHRS and CDR2 YFSETQ. Here the CDR3 reads CASSQGQGSYNEQFF. The DNA of the CDR3 is TGCGCCAGCAGCCAAGGACAGGGGTCCTACAATGAGCAGTTCTTC.

The V and J genes are TRBV28 and TRBJ2-7, with 7 nucleotides matching TRBD1. The CDR3 runs 13 residues. After removal of 7 bases from V and 5 bases from J, the junction contained 8 bases not matched to a gene. From germline, CDR1 is MDHEN and CDR2 SYDVKM. The CDR3 bases are TGTGCCAGCACGACAGGGTACGGTAACGAGCAGTACGTC. Translated, it gives CASTTGYGNEQYV.

V gene TRBV28 combines with J gene TRBJ2-5, with D perhaps TRBD2 (5 bases). V shed 7 bases and J shed 1 base, with 10 bases lying between them. CDR1 and CDR2 from the germline V gene are MDHEN and SYDVKM. The CDR3 is 13 amino acids. This CDR3 reads CASILSGQETQYF. DNA of the CDR3: TGTGCCAGCATATTGAGCGGCCAAGAGACCCAGTACTTC.

The rearrangement uses TRBV29-1 and TRBJ1-5, with D perhaps TRBD1 (6 bases). This CDR3 spans 13 amino acids. CDR1 and CDR2 (germline): SQVTM, ANQGSEA. V gave up 4 bases and J gave up 5 bases, with 12 bases separating them. The CDR3 nucleotides are TGCAGCGTTGGGGACACTCATTATCAGCCCCAGCATTTT. Residues: CSVGDTHYQPQHF. Using reference TRBV29-1 and TRBJ1-5 for the parts outside the CDR3, the full variable domain is SAVISQKPSRDICQRGTSLTIQCQVDSQVTMMFWYRQQPGQSLTLIATANQGSEATYESGFVIDKFPISRPNLTFSTLTVSNMSPEDSSIYLCSVGDTHYQPQHFGDGTRLSIL.

V usage is TRBV12-5 and J usage is TRBJ2-1; a weak D match, TRBD2 (6 bases). Trimming left V 9 bases short and J 7 bases short, with 25 bases between. Germline lookup yields CDR1 LGHNT and CDR2 FRNRAP. The CDR3 runs to 16 residues. CDR3 sequence (DNA): TGTGCTAGCGCCTCGCGTGGTAGCGGTTCTTGGAATGAGCAGTTCTTC. Protein sequence: CASASRGSGSWNEQFF.

This chain links TRBV5-1 with TRBJ2-2; 9 positions agree with TRBD2. The germline V gene has CDR1 SGHRS and CDR2 YFSETQ. The CDR3 runs to 18 residues. V lost 1 base to trimming and J lost 2 bases; unmatched junction nucleotides: 9. DNA for the CDR3: TGCGCCAGCAGCTTGCGGCTAGCGGGGCCATACAACACCGGGGAGCTGTTTTTT. It encodes CASSLRLAGPYNTGELFF. Full variable domain (rest looked up from reference TRBV5-1 and TRBJ2-2): KAGVTQTPRYLIKTRGQQVTLSCSPISGHRSVSWYQQTPGQGLQFLFEYFSETQRNKGNFPGRFSGRQFSNSRSEMNVSTLELGDSALYLCASSLRLAGPYNTGELFFGEGSRLTVL.

This chain joins TRBV7-2 and TRBJ2-2; 14 nucleotides agree with TRBD2. Germline lookup yields CDR1 SGHTA and CDR2 FQGNSA. Trimming at V came to 5 bases and at J to 10 bases, leaving 12 bases not matched to a gene. There are 17 residues in the CDR3. The CDR3 is CASSGRTSGGPLSELFF. CDR3 DNA sequence: TGTGCCAGCAGCGGTAGGACTAGCGGGGGGCCCTTATCGGAGCTGTTTTTT.

This chain joins TRBV29-1 and TRBJ1-2; tentative D call: TRBD1 (6 bases). CDR3 length equals 13 residues. V gave up 6 bases and J gave up 8 bases, with 19 bases separating them. Per the germline V gene, CDR1 is SQVTM and CDR2 is ANQGSEA. The CDR3 loop reads CSVETDRARGYTF. For the CDR3, the DNA is TGCAGCGTAGAGACGGACAGAGCTAGGGGCTACACCTTC. Full variable domain (missing parts from reference TRBV29-1 and TRBJ1-2): SAVISQKPSRDICQRGTSLTIQCQVDSQVTMMFWYRQQPGQSLTLIATANQGSEATYESGFVIDKFPISRPNLTFSTLTVSNMSPEDSSIYLCSVETDRARGYTFGSGTRLTVV.

This chain links TRBV6-5 with TRBJ1-1; D remains unclear. V gave up 6 bases and J gave up 7 bases, with 12 bases separating them. Germline lookup yields CDR1 MNHEY and CDR2 SVGAGI. The CDR3 is made up of 12 amino acids. The CDR3 nucleotides are TGTGCCAGCAGAGAGGGAAATCGTGAAGCTTTCTTT. This encodes CASREGNREAFF.

The chain links TRBV7-9 to TRBJ2-3, with 7 bases lining up with TRBD1. The germline V gene has CDR1 SEHNR and CDR2 FQNEAQ (reference sequence). The CDR3 runs to 15 residues. With 5 bases clipped from V and 1 base from J, the junction kept 6 bases outside the gene matches. The CDR3 region has the DNA TGTGCCAGCAGCCGGGCCCAGGGGGGCACAGATACGCAGTATTTT. Its translation: CASSRAQGGTDTQYF.